This TCR beta chain appears in the sequencing data of a study of blood T cell repertoires in COVID-19. Across the study: Acute-phase and convalescent COVID-19 samples originated in the United States, Italy and Spain.

This CDR3 is 13 amino acids long. V was shortened by 4 bases and J by 7 bases, with 13 bases between the two germline ends. CDR1 is SEHNR, CDR2 FQNEAQ, per germline (reference sequence). The assay was immunoSEQ multiplex PCR, and TCRdb's table has in-frame clones only and misses some. This repertoire shows 100,000 or so clones, roughly 92% found once; its top ten account for around 5.7%. The receptor's source is an older man with acute or convalescent COVID-19. This chain connects TRBV7-9 to TRBJ2-5, with TRBD1 as a possible D gene (5 bases). Sequenced: peripheral blood. This CDR3 reads CASSSGPGRTQYF. For the CDR3, the DNA is TGTGCCAGCAGCTCAGGGCCTGGGCGGACCCAGTACTTC.